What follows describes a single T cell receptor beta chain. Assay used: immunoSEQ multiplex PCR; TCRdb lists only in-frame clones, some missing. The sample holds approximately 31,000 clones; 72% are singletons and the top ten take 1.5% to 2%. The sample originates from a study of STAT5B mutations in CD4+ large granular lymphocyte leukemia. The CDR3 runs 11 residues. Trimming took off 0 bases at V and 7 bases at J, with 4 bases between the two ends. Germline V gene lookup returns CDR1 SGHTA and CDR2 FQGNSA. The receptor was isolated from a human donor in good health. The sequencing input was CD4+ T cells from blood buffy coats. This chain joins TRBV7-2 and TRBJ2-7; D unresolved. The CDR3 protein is CASSLATEQYF. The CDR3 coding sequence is TGTGCCAGCAGCTTAGCCACGGAGCAGTACTTC. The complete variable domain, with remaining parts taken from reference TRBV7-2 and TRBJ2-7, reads GAGVSQSPSNKVTEKGKDVELRCDPISGHTALYWYRQSLGQGLEFLIYFQGNSAPDKSGLPSDRFSAERTGGSVSTLTIQRTQQEDSAVYLCASSLATEQYFGPGTRLTVT.